This T cell receptor beta chain was documented in a study of cytomegalovirus exposure and HLA in healthy donors. Across the study: The approximately 110 validation repertoires used the same platform as the roughly 670 first-cohort repertoires, a later analysis reported.

Profiled with immunoSEQ multiplex PCR; TCRdb holds only in-frame clones, not every one. In the table there are approximately 140,000 clones, more than 75% of which are singletons. CDR3 length: 15 residues. CDR1 SGHVS and CDR2 FQNEAQ come from the germline V gene. The ends were cut back, 0 bases at V and 2 bases at J, with 10 bases in the middle. This clonotype was obtained from a young man in good health and CMV-seropositive. This chain uses TRBV7-8 with TRBJ1-2, with a tentative D call TRBD1 (6 bases). Sequencing was performed on PBMCs. This CDR3 reads CASSLAGGANYGYTF. The CDR3 bases are TGTGCCAGCAGCTTAGCAGGGGGGGCCAACTATGGCTACACCTTC.